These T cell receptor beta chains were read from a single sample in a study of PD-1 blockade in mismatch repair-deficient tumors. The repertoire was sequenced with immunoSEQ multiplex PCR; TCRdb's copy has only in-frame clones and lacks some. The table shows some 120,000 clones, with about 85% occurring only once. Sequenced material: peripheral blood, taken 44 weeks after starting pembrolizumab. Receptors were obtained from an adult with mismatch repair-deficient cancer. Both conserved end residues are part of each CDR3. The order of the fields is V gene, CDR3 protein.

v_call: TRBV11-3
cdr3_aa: CASSPSMTSGSYNEQFF

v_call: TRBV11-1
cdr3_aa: CASSHNTNYGYTF

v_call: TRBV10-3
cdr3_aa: CAISESKPGGASYEQYF

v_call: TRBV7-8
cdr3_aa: CASSTRTGEPYEQYF

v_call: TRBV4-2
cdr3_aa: CASSHYYEGNEQFF

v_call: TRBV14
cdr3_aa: CASSHGLAGKETQYF

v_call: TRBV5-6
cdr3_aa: CASSLGAGGIMKTQYF

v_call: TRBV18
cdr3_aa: CASSPPTGGVNTEAFF

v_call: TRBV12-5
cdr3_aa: CASGSIAGGRYNEQFF

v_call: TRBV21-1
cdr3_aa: CASSKAWVIRSYTYNEQFF

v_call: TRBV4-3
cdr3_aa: CASSQDRRTSQYF

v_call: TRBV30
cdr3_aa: CAWSGQSLVTSYEQYF

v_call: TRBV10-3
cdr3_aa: CAISSTGGDREYGYTF

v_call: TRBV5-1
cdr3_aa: CASRGVGTDTQYF

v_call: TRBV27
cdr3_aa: CASSFGEGPYEQYF

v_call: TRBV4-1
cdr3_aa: CASSHLKSLQIGELFF

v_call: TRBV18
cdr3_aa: CASSPGTDYEQYF

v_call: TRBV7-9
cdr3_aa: CASRDDRALYGYTF

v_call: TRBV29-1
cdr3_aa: CSVELAGGYEQYF

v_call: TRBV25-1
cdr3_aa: CASSDRTGELFF

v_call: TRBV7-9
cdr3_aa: CASSSNRVEQETQYF

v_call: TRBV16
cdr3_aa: CASSPDRGMNTEAFF

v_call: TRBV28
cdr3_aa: CASSLMLSGANYEQYF